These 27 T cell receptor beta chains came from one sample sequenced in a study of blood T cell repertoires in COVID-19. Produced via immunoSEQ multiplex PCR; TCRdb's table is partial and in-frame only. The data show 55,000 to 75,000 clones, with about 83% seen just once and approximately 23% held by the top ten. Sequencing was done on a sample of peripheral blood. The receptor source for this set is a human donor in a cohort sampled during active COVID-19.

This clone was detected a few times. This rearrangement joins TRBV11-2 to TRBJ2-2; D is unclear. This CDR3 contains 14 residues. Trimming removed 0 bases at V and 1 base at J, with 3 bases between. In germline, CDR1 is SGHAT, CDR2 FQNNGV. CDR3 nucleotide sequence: TGTGCCAGCAGCTTAGATCTGAACACCGGGGAGCTGTTTTTT. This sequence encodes CASSLDLNTGELFF.

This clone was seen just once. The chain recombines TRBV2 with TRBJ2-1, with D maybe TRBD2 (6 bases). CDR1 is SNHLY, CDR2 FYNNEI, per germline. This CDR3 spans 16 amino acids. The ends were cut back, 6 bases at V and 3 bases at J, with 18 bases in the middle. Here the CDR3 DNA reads TGTGCCAGCAGATCGAGAGTAGCGGATAGCTACAATGAGCAGTTCTTC. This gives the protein CASRSRVADSYNEQFF. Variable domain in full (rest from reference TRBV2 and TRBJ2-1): EPEVTQTPSHQVTQMGQEVILRCVPISNHLYFYWYRQILGQKVEFLVSFYNNEISEKSEIFDDQFSVERPDGSNFTLKIRSTKLEDSAMYFCASRSRVADSYNEQFFGPGTRLTVL.

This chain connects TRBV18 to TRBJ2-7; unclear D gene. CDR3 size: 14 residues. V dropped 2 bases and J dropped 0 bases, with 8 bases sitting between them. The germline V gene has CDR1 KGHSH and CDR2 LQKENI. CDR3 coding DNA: TGTGCCAGCTCACCAGTTTACACCTCCTACGAGCAGTACTTC. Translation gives CASSPVYTSYEQYF. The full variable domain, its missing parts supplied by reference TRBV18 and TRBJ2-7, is NAGVMQNPRHLVRRRGQEARLRCSPMKGHSHVYWYRQLPEEGLKFMVYLQKENIIDESGMPKERFSAEFPKEGPSILRIQQVVRGDSAAYFCASSPVYTSYEQYFGPGTRLTVT.

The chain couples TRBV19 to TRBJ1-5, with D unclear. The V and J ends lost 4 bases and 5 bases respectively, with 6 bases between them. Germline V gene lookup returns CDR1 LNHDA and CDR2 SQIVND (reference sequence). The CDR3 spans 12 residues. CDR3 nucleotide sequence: TGTGCCAGTAGTAGGAGGGATCAGCCCCAGCATTTT. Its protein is CASSRRDQPQHF.

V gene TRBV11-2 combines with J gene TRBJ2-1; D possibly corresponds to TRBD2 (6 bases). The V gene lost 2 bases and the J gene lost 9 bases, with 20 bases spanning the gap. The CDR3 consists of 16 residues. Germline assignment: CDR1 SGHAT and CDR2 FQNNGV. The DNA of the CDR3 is TGTGCCAGCAGCTTAAGTCAGCTAGGGACTGGAGGTGAGCAGTTCTTC. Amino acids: CASSLSQLGTGGEQFF.

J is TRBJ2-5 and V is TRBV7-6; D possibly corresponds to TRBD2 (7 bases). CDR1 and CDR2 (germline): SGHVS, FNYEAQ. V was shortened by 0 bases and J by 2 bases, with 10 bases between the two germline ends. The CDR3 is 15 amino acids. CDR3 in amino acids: CASSLAGGGQETQYF. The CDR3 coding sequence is TGTGCCAGCAGCTTAGCGGGAGGGGGACAAGAGACCCAGTACTTC.

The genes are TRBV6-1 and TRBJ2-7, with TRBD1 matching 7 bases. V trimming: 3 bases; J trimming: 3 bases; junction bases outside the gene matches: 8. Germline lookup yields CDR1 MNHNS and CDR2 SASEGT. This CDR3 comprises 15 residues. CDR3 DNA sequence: TGTGCCAGCAGTGACAGGTTCAGGGGGAACTACGAGCAGTACTTC. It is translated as CASSDRFRGNYEQYF.

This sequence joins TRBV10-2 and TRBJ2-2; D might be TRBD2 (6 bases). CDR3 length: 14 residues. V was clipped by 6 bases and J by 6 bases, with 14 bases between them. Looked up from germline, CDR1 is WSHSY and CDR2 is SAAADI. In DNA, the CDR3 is TGCGCCAGCAGGGGGGAGGCGGTGGCCGGGGAGCTGTTTTTT. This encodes CASRGEAVAGELFF.

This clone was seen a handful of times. CDR3 DNA sequence: TGTGCCAGCAGCCCCCAGACAGGGGATGGTTCACCCCTCCACTTT. Protein product: CASSPQTGDGSPLHF. The chain carries TRBV7-2 and TRBJ1-6, with 8 bases lining up with TRBD1. The CDR3 has 15 amino acids. Germline CDR1 and CDR2: SGHTA and FQGNSA. With V trimmed by 5 bases and J by 9 bases, 9 bases remained unmatched.

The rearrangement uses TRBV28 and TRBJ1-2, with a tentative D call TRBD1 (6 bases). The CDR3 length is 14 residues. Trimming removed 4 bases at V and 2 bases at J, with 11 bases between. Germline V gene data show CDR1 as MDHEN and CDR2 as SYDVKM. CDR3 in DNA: TGTGCCAGCAGTTATCCCACAGGGAACTATGGCTACACCTTC. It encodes CASSYPTGNYGYTF.

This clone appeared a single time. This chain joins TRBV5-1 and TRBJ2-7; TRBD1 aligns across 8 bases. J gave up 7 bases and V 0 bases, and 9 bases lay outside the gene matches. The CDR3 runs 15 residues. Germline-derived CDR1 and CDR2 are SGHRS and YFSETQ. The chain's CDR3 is CASSLEGQAHWEQYF. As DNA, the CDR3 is TGCGCCAGCAGCTTGGAGGGACAGGCTCATTGGGAGCAGTACTTC.

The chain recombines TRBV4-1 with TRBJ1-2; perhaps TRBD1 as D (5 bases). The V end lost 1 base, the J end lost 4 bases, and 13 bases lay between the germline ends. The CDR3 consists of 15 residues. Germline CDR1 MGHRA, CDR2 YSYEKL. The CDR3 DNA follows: TGCGCCAGCAGCCAAGCAGGGTTCGGCTCCTATGGCTACACCTTC. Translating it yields CASSQAGFGSYGYTF.

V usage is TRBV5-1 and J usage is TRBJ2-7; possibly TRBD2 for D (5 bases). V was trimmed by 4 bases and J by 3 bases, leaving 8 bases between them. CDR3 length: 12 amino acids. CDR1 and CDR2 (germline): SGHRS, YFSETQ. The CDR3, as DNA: TGCGCCAGCAGCCCTGAGGGCTACGAGCAGTACTTC. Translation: CASSPEGYEQYF.

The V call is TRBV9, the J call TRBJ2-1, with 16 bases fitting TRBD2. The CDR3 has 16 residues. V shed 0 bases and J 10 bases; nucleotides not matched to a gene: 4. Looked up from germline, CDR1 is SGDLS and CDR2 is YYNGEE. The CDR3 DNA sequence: TGTGCCAGCAGCGTAGCTCCGGGACTAGCGGGGGGGGAGCAGTTCTTC. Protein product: CASSVAPGLAGGEQFF.

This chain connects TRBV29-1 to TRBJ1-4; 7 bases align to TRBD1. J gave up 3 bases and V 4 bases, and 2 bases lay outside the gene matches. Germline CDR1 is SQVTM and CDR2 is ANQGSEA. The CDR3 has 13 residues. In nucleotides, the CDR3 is TGCAGCGTTGGGGGACAGCCTAATGAAAAACTGTTTTTT. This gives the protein CSVGGQPNEKLFF.

The CDR3 protein is CAWTRGRTGESSYNSPLHF. In DNA, the CDR3 is TGTGCCTGGACCCGGGGTCGGACAGGGGAAAGCTCCTATAATTCACCCCTCCACTTT. This chain links TRBV30 with TRBJ1-6, with TRBD1 matching over 9 bases. Germline values: CDR1 GTSNPN, CDR2 SVGIG (reference sequence). Germline trimming cut 4 bases from V and 0 bases from J; bases unmatched to any gene: 13. The CDR3 contains 19 residues. Supplemented by reference TRBV30 and TRBJ1-6, the full variable domain reads SQTIHQWPATLVQPVGSPLSLECTVEGTSNPNLYWYRQAAGRGLQLLFYSVGIGQISSEVPQNLSASRPQDRQFILSSKKLLLSDSGFYLCAWTRGRTGESSYNSPLHFGNGTRLTVT.

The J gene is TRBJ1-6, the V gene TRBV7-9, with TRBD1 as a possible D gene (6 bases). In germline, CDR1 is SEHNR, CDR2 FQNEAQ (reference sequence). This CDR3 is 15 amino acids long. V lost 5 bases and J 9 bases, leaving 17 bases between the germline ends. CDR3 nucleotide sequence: TGTGCCAGCAGCACGACGGGGGGACAAACTTCACCCCTCCACTTT. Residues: CASSTTGGQTSPLHF.

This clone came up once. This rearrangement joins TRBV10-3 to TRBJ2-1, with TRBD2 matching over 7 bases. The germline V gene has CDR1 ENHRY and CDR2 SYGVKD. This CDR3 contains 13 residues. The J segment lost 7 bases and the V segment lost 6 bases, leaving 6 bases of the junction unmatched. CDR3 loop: CAIRGREINEQFF. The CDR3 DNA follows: TGTGCCATCAGAGGGCGGGAGATAAATGAGCAGTTCTTC.

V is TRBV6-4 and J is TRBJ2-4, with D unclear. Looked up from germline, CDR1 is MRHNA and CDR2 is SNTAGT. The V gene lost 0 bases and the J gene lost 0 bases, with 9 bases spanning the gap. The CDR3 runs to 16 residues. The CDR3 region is CASSDSYHVAKNIQYF. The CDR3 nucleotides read TGTGCCAGCAGTGACTCCTATCACGTAGCCAAAAACATTCAGTACTTC.

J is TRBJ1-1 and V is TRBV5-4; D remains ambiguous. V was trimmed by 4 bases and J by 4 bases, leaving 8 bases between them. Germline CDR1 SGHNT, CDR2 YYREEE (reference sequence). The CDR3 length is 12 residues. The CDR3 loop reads CASSRAGTEAFF. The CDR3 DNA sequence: TGTGCCAGCAGCCGGGCGGGCACTGAAGCTTTCTTT.

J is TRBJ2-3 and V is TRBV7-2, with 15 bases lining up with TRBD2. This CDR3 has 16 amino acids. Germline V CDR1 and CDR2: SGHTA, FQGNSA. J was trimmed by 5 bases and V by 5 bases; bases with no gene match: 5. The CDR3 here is CASSPGTSGGQDTQYF. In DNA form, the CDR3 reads TGTGCCAGCAGCCCCGGGACTAGCGGGGGGCAAGATACGCAGTATTTT.

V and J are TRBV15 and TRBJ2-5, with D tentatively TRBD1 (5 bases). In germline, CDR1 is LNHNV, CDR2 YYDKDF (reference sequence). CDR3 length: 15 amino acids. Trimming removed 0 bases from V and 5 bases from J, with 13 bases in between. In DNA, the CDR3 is TGTGCCACCAGCAGAGATCAAGGCAGGGTGGAGACCCAGTACTTC. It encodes CATSRDQGRVETQYF.

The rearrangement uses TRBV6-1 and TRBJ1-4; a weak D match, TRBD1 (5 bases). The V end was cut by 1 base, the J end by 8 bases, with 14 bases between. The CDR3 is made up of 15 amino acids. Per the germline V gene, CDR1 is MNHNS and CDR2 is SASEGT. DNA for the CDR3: TGTGCCAGCAGTGAAGGGGGGGTACGAGGGGAAAAACTGTTTTTT. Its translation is CASSEGGVRGEKLFF.

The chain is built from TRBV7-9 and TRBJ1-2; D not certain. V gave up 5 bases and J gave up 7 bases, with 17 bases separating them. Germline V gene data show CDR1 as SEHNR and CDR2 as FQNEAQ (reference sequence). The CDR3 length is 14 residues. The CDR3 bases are TGTGCCAGCAGCAGAGCGTTCGAAACGACTGGCTACACCTTC. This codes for CASSRAFETTGYTF.

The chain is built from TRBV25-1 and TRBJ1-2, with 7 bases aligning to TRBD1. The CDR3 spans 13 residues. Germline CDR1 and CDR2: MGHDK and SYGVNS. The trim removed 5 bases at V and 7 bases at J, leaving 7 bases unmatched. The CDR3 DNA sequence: TGTGCCAGCAGTAAATCGACAGGGTTTGGCTACACCTTC. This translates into CASSKSTGFGYTF.

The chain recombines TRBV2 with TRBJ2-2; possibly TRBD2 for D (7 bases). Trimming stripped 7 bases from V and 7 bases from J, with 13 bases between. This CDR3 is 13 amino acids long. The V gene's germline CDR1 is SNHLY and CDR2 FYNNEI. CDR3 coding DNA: TGTGCCAGCACTCAAGGGGGGGACGGGGAGCTGTTTTTT. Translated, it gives CASTQGGDGELFF.

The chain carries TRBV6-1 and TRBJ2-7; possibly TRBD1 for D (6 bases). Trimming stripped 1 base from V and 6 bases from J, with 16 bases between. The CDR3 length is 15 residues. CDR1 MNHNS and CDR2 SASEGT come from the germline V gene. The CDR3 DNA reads TGTGCCAGCAGTGAAGAAAGGTTTCAGGGGACCGAGCAGTACTTC. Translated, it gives CASSEERFQGTEQYF.